A selection of T cell receptor beta chains follows, all from one sample in a study of HIV-infected patients and healthy controls. TCRdb reprocessed the 5' RACE reads with MiXCR, giving one entry per CDR3 protein. Counted here are roughly 17,000 distinct CDR3 sequences, around 5.5% occurring once; the ten biggest clones make up 1.9%. The specimen sequenced was blood. The receptors were gathered from an adult in good health. Both conserved end residues are trimmed from each CDR3. The order of the fields is V gene, J gene, CDR3 protein.

TRBV27,TRBJ2-7,ASRGGGGEQY
TRBV7-2,TRBJ1-5,ASSSGRSRSNQPQH
TRBV14,TRBJ2-7,ASSQGGLAGMEYEQY
TRBV7-2,TRBJ1-2,ASSEQVYGYT
TRBV2,TRBJ2-5,ASSEDIRAQETQY
TRBV12-3/TRBV12-4,TRBJ2-2,ASSLSPGQGNTGELF
TRBV19,TRBJ1-2,ASSLTGGLFVYGYT
TRBV6-1,TRBJ1-5,ASSVLGAIPSNQPQH
TRBV24-1,TRBJ2-3,ATSDPRATDTQY
TRBV7-9,TRBJ2-7,ASSHKKRTGYYEQY
TRBV5-1,TRBJ1-6,ASSLEGHPYLPLH
TRBV18,TRBJ1-4,ASSPGTANEKLF
TRBV5-4,TRBJ1-2,ASSRGGRQTSNYGYT
TRBV7-2,TRBJ1-1,ASSLTAPSTEAF
TRBV5-4,TRBJ2-2,ASRNYRGRNTGELF
TRBV7-9,TRBJ1-4,ASSLAEGQMF
TRBV5-1,TRBJ2-1,ASCLRRQPGAYNEQF
TRBV28,TRBJ2-1,ASRVGMGQGVTKRYNEQF
TRBV14,TRBJ1-1,ASSQGRWGKDAF
TRBV5-1,TRBJ1-5,ASSLGYGSNQPQH
TRBV11-1,TRBJ2-6,ASSIGAPGANVLT
TRBV15,TRBJ1-1,ATSWGLSGTEAF
TRBV19,TRBJ2-3,ASTWRGGASTDTQY
TRBV4-3,TRBJ2-4,ASSQEPPGQGADIQY
TRBV15,TRBJ1-5,ATSRDGTGLDQPQH
TRBV28,TRBJ2-1,ASQETGTDNEQF
TRBV19,TRBJ2-1,ASSPSWQANNEQF
TRBV20-1,TRBJ2-7,SASSPGQGPYEQY
TRBV27,TRBJ1-5,ASSLVGDQPQH
TRBV5-1,TRBJ2-7,ASSRLTSGYEQY
TRBV20-1,TRBJ2-1,SARDLLRAADNEQF
TRBV29-1,TRBJ2-3,VVGSRTDTQY